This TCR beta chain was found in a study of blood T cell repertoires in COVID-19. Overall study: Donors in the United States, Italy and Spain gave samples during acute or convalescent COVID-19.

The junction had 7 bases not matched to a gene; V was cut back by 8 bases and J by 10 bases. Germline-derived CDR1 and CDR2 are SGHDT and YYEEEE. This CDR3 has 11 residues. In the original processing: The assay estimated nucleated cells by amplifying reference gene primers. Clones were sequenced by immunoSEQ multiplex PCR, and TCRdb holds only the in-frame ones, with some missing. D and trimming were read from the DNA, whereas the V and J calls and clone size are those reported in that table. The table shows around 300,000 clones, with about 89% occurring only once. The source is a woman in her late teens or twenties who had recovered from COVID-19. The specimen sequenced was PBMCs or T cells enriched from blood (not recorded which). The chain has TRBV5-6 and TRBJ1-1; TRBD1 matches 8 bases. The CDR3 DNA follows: TGTGCCAGTAAATCCCAGGGGGCAGCTTTCTTT. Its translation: CASKSQGAAFF.